Given below is one TCR beta chain in context. With 3 bases removed from V and 2 bases from J, the gap between germline ends came to 16 bases. Germline CDR1 reads LGHNA; CDR2 reads YSLEER. The CDR3 runs to 16 residues. This entry is derived from a study of cytomegalovirus exposure and HLA in healthy donors. Both 60 Vbeta primers and 13 Jbeta primers went into the PCR. This table comes from immunoSEQ multiplex PCR, and its TCRdb copy is limited to in-frame clones, with some not included. This sample has some 180,000 clones, with around 82% found just once. V and J are TRBV4-3 and TRBJ2-5; TRBD1 is a possible D gene (5 bases). The sequenced material came from PBMCs. The source is a woman aged 25 to 39 in good health and CMV-seropositive. CDR3 amino acids: CASSQDHRTAQETQYF. The CDR3 coding sequence is TGCGCCAGCAGCCAGGACCACAGGACGGCTCAAGAGACCCAGTACTTC.